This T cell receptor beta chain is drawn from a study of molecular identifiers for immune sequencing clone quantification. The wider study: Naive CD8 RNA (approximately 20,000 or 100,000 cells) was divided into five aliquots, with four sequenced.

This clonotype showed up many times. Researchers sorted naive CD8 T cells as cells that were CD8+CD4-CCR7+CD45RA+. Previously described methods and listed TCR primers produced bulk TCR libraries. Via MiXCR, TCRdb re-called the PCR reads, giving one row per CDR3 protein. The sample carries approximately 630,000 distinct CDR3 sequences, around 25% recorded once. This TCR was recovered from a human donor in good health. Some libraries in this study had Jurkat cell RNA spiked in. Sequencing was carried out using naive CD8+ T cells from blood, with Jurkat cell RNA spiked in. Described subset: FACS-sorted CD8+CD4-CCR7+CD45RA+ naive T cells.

DNA for the CDR3: TGTGCCAGCAAAGACACTGGAGCTAACTATGGCTACACCTTC. This gives the protein CASKDTGANYGYTF. This chain joins TRBV6-2 or TRBV6-3 and TRBJ1-2; D not resolved. The germline V gene has CDR1 MNHEY and CDR2 SVGEGT. V dropped 7 bases and J dropped 0 bases, with 12 bases sitting between them. The CDR3 totals 14 residues.